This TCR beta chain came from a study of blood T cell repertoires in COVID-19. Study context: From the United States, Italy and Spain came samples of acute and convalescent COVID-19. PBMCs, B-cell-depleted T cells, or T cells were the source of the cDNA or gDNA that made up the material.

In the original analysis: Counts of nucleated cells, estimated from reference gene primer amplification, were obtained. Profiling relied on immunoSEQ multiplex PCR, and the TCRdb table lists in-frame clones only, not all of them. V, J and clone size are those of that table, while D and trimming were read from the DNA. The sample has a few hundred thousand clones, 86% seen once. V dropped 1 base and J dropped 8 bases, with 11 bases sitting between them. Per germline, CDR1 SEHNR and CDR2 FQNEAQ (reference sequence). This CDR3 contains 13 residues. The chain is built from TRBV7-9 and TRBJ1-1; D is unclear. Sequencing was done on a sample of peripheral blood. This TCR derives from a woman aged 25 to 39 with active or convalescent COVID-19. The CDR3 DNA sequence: TGTGCCAGCAGCTTAGGGAACGCGGGAGAAGCTTTCTTT. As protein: CASSLGNAGEAFF.